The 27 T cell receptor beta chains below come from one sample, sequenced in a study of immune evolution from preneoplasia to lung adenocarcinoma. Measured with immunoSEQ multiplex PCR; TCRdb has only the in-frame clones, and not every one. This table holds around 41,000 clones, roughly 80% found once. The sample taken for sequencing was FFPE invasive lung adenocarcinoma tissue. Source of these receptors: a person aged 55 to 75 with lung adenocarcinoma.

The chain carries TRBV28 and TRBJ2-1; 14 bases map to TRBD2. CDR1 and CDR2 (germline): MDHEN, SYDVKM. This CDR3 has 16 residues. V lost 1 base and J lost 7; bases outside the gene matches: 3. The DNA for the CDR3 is TGTGCCAGCAGTTTATCAAGGACTAGCGGGAGGAATGAGCAGTTCTTC. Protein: CASSLSRTSGRNEQFF.

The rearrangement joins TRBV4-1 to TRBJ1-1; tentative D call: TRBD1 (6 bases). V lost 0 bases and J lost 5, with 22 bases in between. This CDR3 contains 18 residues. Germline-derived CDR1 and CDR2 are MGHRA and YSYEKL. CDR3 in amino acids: CASSQEGPSRGRLTEAFF. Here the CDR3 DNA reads TGCGCCAGCAGCCAAGAAGGTCCCTCCAGGGGCAGGTTAACTGAAGCTTTCTTT.

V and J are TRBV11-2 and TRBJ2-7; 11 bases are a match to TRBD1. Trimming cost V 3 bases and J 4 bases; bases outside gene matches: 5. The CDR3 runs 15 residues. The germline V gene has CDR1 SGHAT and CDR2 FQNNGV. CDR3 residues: CASSFGTGGLYEQYF. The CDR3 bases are TGTGCCAGCAGCTTCGGGACAGGGGGATTGTACGAGCAGTACTTC.

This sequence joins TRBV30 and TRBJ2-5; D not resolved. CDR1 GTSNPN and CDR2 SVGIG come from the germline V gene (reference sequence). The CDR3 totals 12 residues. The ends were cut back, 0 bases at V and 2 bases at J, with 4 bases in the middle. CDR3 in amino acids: CAWSVLQETQYF. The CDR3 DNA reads TGTGCCTGGAGTGTGCTGCAAGAGACCCAGTACTTC. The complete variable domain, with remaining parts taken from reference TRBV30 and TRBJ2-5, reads SQTIHQWPATLVQPVGSPLSLECTVEGTSNPNLYWYRQAAGRGLQLLFYSVGIGQISSEVPQNLSASRPQDRQFILSSKKLLLSDSGFYLCAWSVLQETQYFGPGTRLLVL.

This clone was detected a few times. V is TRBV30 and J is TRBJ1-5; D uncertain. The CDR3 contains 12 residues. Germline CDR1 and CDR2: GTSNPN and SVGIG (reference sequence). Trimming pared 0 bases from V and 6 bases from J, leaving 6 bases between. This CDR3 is CAWSVPGQPQHF. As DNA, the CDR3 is TGTGCCTGGAGTGTACCCGGTCAGCCCCAGCATTTT.

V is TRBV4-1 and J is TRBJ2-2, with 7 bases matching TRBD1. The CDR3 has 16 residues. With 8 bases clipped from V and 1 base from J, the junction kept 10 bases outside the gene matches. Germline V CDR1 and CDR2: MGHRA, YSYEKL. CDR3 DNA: TGCGCCAGCGCCAGTAACAGGGGAGTGAACACCGGGGAGCTGTTTTTT. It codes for CASASNRGVNTGELFF.

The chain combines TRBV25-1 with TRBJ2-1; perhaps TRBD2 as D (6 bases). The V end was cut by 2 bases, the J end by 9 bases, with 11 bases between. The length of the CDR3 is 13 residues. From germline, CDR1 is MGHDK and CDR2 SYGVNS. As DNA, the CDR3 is TGTGCCAGCAGTGAAGTGGGACTCGCTGAGCAGTTCTTC. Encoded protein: CASSEVGLAEQFF.

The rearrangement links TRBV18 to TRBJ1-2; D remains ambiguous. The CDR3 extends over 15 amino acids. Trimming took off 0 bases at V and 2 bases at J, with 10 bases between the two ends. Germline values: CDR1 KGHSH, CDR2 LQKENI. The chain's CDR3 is CASSPPSRSNYGYTF. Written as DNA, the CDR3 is TGTGCCAGCTCACCACCGTCCCGCTCAAACTATGGCTACACCTTC. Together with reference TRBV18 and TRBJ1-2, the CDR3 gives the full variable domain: NAGVMQNPRHLVRRRGQEARLRCSPMKGHSHVYWYRQLPEEGLKFMVYLQKENIIDESGMPKERFSAEFPKEGPSILRIQQVVRGDSAAYFCASSPPSRSNYGYTFGSGTRLTVV.

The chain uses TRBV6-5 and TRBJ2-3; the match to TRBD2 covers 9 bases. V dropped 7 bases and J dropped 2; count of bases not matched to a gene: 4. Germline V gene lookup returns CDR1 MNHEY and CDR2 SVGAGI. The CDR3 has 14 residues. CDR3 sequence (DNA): TGTGCCAGCAAGTTAGCGGGAGCCACAGATACGCAGTATTTT. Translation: CASKLAGATDTQYF.

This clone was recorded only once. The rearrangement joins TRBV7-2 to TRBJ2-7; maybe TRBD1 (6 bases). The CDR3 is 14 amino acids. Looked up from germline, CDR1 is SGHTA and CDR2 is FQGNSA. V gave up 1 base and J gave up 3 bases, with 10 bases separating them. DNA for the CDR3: TGTGCCAGCAGCTTAGTTCCAGGGGACTACGAGCAGTACTTC. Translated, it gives CASSLVPGDYEQYF. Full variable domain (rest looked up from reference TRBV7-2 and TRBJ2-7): GAGVSQSPSNKVTEKGKDVELRCDPISGHTALYWYRQSLGQGLEFLIYFQGNSAPDKSGLPSDRFSAERTGGSVSTLTIQRTQQEDSAVYLCASSLVPGDYEQYFGPGTRLTVT.

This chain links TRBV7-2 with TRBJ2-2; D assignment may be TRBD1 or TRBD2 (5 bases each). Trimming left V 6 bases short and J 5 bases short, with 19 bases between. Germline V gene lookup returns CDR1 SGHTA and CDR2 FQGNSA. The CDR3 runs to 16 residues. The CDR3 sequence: CASRRDQTSGTGELFF. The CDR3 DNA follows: TGTGCCAGCAGACGGGACCAAACGAGTGGGACCGGGGAGCTGTTTTTT.

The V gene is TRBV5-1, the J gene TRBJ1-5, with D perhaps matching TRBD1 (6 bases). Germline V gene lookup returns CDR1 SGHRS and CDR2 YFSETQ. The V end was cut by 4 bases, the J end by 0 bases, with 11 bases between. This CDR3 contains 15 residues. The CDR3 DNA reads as TGCGCCAGCAGCGCGGGGGCAAATAGCAATCAGCCCCAGCATTTT. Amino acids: CASSAGANSNQPQHF.

The CDR3: CSAHLPGGAFF. The CDR3 nucleotides are TGCAGTGCTCACTTACCGGGGGGCGCTTTCTTC. The rearrangement links TRBV20-1 to TRBJ2-1, with a weak D call TRBD2 (7 bases). V lost 5 bases and J lost 16, with 18 bases in between. Germline-derived CDR1 and CDR2 are DFQATT and SNEGSKA (reference sequence). This CDR3 comprises 11 residues.

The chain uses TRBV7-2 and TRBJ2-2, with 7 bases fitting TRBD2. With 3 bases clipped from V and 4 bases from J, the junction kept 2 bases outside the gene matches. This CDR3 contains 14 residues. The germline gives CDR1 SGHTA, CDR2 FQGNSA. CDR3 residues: CASSLTSLTGELFF. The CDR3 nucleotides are TGTGCCAGCAGCTTGACTAGCCTCACCGGGGAGCTGTTTTTT.

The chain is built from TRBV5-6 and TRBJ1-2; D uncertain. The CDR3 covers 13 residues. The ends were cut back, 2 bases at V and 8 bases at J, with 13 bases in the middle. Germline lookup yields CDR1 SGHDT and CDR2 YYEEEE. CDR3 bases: TGTGCCAGCAGCTTCGGACGGTCAGGAGGCTACACCTTC. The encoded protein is CASSFGRSGGYTF.

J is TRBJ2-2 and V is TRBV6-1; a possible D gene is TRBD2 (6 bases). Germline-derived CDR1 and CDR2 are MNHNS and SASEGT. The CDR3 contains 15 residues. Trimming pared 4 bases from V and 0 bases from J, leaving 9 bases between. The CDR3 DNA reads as TGTGCCAGCAGTGTAGCGGATCCGAACACCGGGGAGCTGTTTTTT. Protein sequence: CASSVADPNTGELFF.

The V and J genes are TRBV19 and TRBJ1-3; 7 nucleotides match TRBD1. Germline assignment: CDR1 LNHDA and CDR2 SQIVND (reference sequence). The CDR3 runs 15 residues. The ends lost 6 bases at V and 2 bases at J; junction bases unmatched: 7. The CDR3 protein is CASSQGVLAGNTIYF. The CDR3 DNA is TGTGCCAGTAGCCAGGGGGTGCTCGCTGGAAACACCATATATTTT.

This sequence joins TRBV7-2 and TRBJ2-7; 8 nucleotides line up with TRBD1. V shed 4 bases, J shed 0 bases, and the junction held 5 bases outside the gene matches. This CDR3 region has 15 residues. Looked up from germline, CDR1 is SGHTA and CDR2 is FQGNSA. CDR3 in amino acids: CASSWTGSGSYEQYF. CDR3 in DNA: TGTGCCAGCAGCTGGACAGGGAGCGGCTCCTACGAGCAGTACTTC.

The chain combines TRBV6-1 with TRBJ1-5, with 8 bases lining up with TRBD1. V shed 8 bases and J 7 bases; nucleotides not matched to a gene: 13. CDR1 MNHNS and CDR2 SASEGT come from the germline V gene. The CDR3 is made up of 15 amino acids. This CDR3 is CASRPQQGVGQPQHF. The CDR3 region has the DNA TGTGCCAGCCGACCCCAACAGGGGGTAGGACAGCCCCAGCATTTT.

CDR3 residues: CASSLGQATYNEQFF. As DNA, the CDR3 is TGTGCCAGCAGTCTAGGACAGGCAACCTACAATGAGCAGTTCTTC. The rearrangement uses TRBV11-1 and TRBJ2-1, with 7 positions matching TRBD1. The CDR3 is 15 amino acids. Trimming cost V 6 bases and J 2 bases; bases outside gene matches: 7. Per the germline V gene, CDR1 is SGHAT and CDR2 is FQDESV (reference sequence).

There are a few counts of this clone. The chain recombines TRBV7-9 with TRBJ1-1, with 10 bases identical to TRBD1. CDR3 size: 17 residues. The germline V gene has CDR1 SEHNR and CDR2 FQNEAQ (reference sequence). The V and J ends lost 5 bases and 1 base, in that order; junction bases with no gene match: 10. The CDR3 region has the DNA TGTGCCAGCAGCACCGGGACAGGGGACTTGGGGAACACTGAAGCTTTCTTT. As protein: CASSTGTGDLGNTEAFF. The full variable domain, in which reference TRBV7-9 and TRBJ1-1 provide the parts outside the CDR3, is DTGVSQNPRHKITKRGQNVTFRCDPISEHNRLYWYRQTLGQGPEFLTYFQNEAQLEKSRLLSDRFSAERPKGSFSTLEIQRTEQGDSAMYLCASSTGTGDLGNTEAFFGQGTRLTVV.

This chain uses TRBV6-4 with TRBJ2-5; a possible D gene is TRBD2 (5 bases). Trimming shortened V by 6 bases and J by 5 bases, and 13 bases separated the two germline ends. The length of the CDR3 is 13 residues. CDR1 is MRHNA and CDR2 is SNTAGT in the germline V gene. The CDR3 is CASSSGRRETQYF. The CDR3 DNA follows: TGTGCCAGCAGCTCGGGAAGAAGGGAGACCCAGTACTTC.

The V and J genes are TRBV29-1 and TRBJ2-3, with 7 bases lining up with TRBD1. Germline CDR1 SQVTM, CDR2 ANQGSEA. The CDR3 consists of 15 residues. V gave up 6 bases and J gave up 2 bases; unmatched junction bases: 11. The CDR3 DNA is TGCAGCGTGCGTAGACAGGACAGGCTCACAGATACGCAGTATTTT. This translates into CSVRRQDRLTDTQYF.

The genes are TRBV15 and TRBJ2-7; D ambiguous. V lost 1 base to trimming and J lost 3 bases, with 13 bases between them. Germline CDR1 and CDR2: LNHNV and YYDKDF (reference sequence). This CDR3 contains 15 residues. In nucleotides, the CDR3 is TGTGCCACCAGCAGAGTAAGTGGCCGAGGCTACGAGCAGTACTTC. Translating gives CATSRVSGRGYEQYF.

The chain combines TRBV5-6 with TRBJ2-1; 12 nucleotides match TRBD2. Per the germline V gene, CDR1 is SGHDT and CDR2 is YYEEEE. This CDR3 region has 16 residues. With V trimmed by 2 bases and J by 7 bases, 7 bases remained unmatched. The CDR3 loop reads CASSFYTSGRRNEQFF. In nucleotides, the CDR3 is TGTGCCAGCAGCTTTTATACTAGCGGGAGGAGAAATGAGCAGTTCTTC.

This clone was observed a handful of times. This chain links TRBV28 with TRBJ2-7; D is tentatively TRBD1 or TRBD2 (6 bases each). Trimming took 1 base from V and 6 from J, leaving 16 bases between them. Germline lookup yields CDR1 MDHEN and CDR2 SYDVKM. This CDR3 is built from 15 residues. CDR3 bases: TGTGCCAGCAGTTTATCGGCCCAAGGGGGGAGCGAGCAGTACTTC. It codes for CASSLSAQGGSEQYF. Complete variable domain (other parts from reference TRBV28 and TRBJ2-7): DVKVTQSSRYLVKRTGEKVFLECVQDMDHENMFWYRQDPGLGLRLIYFSYDVKMKEKGDIPEGYSVSREKKERFSLILESASTNQTSMYLCASSLSAQGGSEQYFGPGTRLTVT.

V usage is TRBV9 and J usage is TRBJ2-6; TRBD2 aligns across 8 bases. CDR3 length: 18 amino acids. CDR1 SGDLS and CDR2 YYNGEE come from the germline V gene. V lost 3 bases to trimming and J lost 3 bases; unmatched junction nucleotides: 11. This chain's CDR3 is CASSAPRTGGFGANVLTF. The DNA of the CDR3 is TGTGCCAGCAGCGCCCCACGAACGGGAGGGTTTGGGGCCAACGTCCTGACTTTC. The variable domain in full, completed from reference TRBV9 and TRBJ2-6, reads DSGVTQTPKHLITATGQRVTLRCSPRSGDLSVYWYQQSLDQGLQFLIQYYNGEERAKGNILERFSAQQFPDLHSELNLSSLELGDSALYFCASSAPRTGGFGANVLTFGAGSRLTVL.